This T cell receptor (beta chain) came from a study of blood T cell repertoires in COVID-19. Study in general: The United States, Italy and Spain provided the acute and convalescent COVID-19 samples.

Libraries were prepared by immunoSEQ multiplex PCR; TCRdb keeps only in-frame clonotypes and omits some of them. The repertoire holds around 300,000 clones, with around 89% as singletons. This clone was seen a single time. The sequenced sample consisted of peripheral blood. The receptor comes from a woman aged 45-60 years with active or convalescent COVID-19.

The CDR3 nucleotides read TGTGCCAGTAGTATGTTCGGACTGAACACCGGGGAGCTGTTTTTT. It encodes CASSMFGLNTGELFF. V and J are TRBV19 and TRBJ2-2; tentative D call: TRBD2 (5 bases). The CDR3 totals 15 residues. The germline V gene has CDR1 LNHDA and CDR2 SQIVND (reference sequence). V was trimmed by 3 bases and J by 1 base, leaving 9 bases between them.